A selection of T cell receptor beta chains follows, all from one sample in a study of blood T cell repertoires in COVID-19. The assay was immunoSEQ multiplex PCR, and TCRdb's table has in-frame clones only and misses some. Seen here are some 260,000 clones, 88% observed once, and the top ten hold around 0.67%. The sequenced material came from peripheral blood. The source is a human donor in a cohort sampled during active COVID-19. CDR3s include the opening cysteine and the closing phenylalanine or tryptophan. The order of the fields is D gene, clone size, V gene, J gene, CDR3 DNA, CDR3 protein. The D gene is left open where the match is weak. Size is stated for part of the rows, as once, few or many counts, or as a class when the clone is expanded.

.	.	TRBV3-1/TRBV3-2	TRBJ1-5	TGTGCCAGCAGCCAAGGAGGACAGAATCAGCCCCAGCATTTT	CASSQGGQNQPQHF
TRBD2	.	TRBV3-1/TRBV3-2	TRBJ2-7	TGTGCCAGCAGCCTGATAGCGGGAGGCTACGAGCAGTACTTC	CASSLIAGGYEQYF
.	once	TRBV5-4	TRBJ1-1	TGTGCCAGCAGCCCGGGAGGGGGTAGAGAAGCTTTCTTT	CASSPGGGREAFF
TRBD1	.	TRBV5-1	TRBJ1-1	TGCGCCAGCACACTGCCAGGGACAGACACTGAAGCTTTCTTT	CASTLPGTDTEAFF
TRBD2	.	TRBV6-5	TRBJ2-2	TGTGCTGCGGGGGGGATTCGGGACACCGGGGAGCTGTTTTTT	CAAGGIRDTGELFF
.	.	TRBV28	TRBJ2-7	TGTGCCAGCAAGCGTGGGTCTGGGTACGAGCAGTACTTC	CASKRGSGYEQYF
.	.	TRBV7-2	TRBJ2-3	TGTGCCAGCAGCTGGGGGCGCTCAGATACGCAGTATTTT	CASSWGRSDTQYF
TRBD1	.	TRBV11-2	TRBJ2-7	TGTGCCAGCCGGTTTGGCAGGGGGACCTACGAGCAGTACTTC	CASRFGRGTYEQYF
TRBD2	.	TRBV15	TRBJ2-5	TGTGCCACCAGCAGAGTAGCGGGAGTTTTATTAAAGACCCAGTACTTC	CATSRVAGVLLKTQYF
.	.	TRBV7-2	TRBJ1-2	TGTGCCAGCAGCTTAGAGGCGGGCCCCCGTAGAGGCTACACCTTC	CASSLEAGPRRGYTF
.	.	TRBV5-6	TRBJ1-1	TGTGCCAGCAGCTACTCGGGGGTGAGCACTGAAGCTTTCTTT	CASSYSGVSTEAFF
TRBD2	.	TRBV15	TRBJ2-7	TGTGCCACCAGACCTAGCGGGTTGTCCATCTCCTACGAGCAGTACTTC	CATRPSGLSISYEQYF
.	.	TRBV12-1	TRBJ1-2	TGTGCCAGCAGCCCCTCTGCTAACTATGGCTACACCTTC	CASSPSANYGYTF
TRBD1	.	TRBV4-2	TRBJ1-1	TGTGCCAGCAGCCAAGAACCCTCCGGACAGGGCAAGAACACTGAAGCTTTCTTT	CASSQEPSGQGKNTEAFF
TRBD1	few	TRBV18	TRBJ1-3	TGTGCCAGCTCACCGGGACAGGCCACCTACAGAAACACCATATATTTT	CASSPGQATYRNTIYF
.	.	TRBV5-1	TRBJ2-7	TGCGCCAGCAGCGATGACTCCTCCTACGAGCAGTACTTC	CASSDDSSYEQYF